This T cell receptor (beta chain) was sequenced in a study of identical twins. V lost 5 bases to trimming and J lost 2 bases, with 16 bases between them. The CDR3 sequence is 16 residues long. CDR1 SEHNR and CDR2 FQNEAQ come from the germline V gene (reference sequence). A universal primer site was created by template switching, with the cDNA bearing unique molecular identifiers. TCRdb independently ran MiXCR on the 5' RACE reads; one entry per CDR3 protein. The data hold just under 650,000 distinct CDR3 sequences, with 7% to 7.5% observed a single time. The donor group consisted entirely of healthy Caucasians. Regarding the study as a whole: The study found excess low generation probability among twin-shared out-of-frame alpha sequences.

This clonotype has only a few counts. Its antigen is not identified. These same data were also listed under a study on yellow fever vaccine responses in identical twins.

The TCR sequence derives from a woman aged 18 to 35 in good health. Sequencing input: PBMCs. The genes are TRBV7-9 and TRBJ2-1; D might be TRBD1 (6 bases). CDR3 sequence: CASSLRRDTTYNEQFF. CDR3 nucleotides: TGTGCCAGCAGCCTCCGACGGGACACGACCTACAATGAGCAGTTCTTC.